This paragraph reports one TCR beta chain. Its cognate antigen is unknown. The data are from a study of cytomegalovirus exposure and HLA in healthy donors. Study at large: Samples from HLA-typed donors yielded about 85 million unique TCRs in an early data release.

Germline CDR1 and CDR2: SGHDT and YYEEEE. The CDR3 consists of 11 residues. Trimming took off 1 base at V and 15 bases at J, with 11 bases between the two ends. PCR was performed using 60 Vbeta and 13 Jbeta primers. Clones were sequenced by immunoSEQ multiplex PCR, and TCRdb holds only the in-frame ones, with some missing. The sample holds about 160,000 clones, 60% to 80% seen once. Study results and limitations: There were reportedly fewer N-insertions in an Asian-associated ancestry cluster than the approximately 600-donor mean, in a later analysis.

The sample taken for sequencing was PBMCs. The chain links TRBV5-6 to TRBJ2-4; possible D gene TRBD2, 5 bases. The TCR originated in a woman aged 45 to 65 in good health and CMV-seropositive. The CDR3 sequence is CASSLYGVRYF. CDR3 sequence (DNA): TGTGCCAGCAGCTTGTACGGGGTTCGGTACTTC.